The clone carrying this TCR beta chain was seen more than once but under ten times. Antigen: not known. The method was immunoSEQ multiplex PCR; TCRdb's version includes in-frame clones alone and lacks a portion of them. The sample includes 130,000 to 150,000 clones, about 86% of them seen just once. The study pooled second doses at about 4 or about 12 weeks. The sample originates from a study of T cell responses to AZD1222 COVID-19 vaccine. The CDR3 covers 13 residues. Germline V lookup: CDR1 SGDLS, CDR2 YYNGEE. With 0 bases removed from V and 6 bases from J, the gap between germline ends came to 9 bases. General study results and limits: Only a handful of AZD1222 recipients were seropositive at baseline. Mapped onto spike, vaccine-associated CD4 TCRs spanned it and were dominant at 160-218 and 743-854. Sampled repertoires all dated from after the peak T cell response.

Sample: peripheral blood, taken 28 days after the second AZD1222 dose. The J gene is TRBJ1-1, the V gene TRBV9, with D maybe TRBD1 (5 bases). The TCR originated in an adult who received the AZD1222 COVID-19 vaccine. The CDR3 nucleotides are TGTGCCAGCAGCGTAGAGGTCAGGGCTGAAGCTTTCTTT. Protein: CASSVEVRAEAFF. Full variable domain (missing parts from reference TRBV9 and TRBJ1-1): DSGVTQTPKHLITATGQRVTLRCSPRSGDLSVYWYQQSLDQGLQFLIQYYNGEERAKGNILERFSAQQFPDLHSELNLSSLELGDSALYFCASSVEVRAEAFFGQGTRLTVV.